This TCR beta chain was recovered during a study of cytomegalovirus exposure and HLA in healthy donors. Germline CDR1 is SEHNR and CDR2 is FQNEAQ (reference sequence). Between the trimmed V and J ends, which lost 1 base and 2 bases, there was a span of 13 bases. The CDR3 sequence is 16 residues long. The PCR used 60 Vbeta and 13 Jbeta primers. Measured with immunoSEQ multiplex PCR; TCRdb has only the in-frame clones, and not every one. The sample lists approximately 150,000 clones; 70% to 80% were seen once. This sequence was found in a man aged 25 to 45 in good health and CMV-seropositive. The chain combines TRBV7-9 with TRBJ2-3, with D maybe TRBD2 (6 bases). The sample was PBMCs. The CDR3 DNA follows: TGTGCCAGCAGCTTAGATCACGGGGGTTTCACAGATACGCAGTATTTT. This encodes CASSLDHGGFTDTQYF. The full variable domain, its missing parts supplied by reference TRBV7-9 and TRBJ2-3, is DTGVSQNPRHKITKRGQNVTFRCDPISEHNRLYWYRQTLGQGPEFLTYFQNEAQLEKSRLLSDRFSAERPKGSFSTLEIQRTEQGDSAMYLCASSLDHGGFTDTQYFGPGTRLTVL.